This T cell receptor (beta chain) was captured by sequencing in a study of T cell responses to AZD1222 COVID-19 vaccine. Study-level results: When two AZD1222 doses had been given, Spike-specific TCR breadth and depth rose.

This clone showed up just a few times. The antigen is undetermined. Data came from immunoSEQ multiplex PCR; TCRdb stores just in-frame clones and leaves some out. The sample holds about 200,000 clones; roughly 92% are singletons and the top ten take about 1%. This sample comprised peripheral blood, obtained 28 days after the second AZD1222 dose. This clonotype was obtained from an adult who received the AZD1222 COVID-19 vaccine.

CDR3 nucleotide sequence: TGTGCCAGCAAACCGGGGGAGCACTATGGCTACACCTTC. It is translated as CASKPGEHYGYTF. This chain uses TRBV6-5 with TRBJ1-2, with D perhaps TRBD1 (5 bases). Between the trimmed V and J ends, which lost 7 bases and 3 bases, there was a span of 12 bases. Germline CDR1 MNHEY, CDR2 SVGAGI. CDR3 length equals 13 residues.